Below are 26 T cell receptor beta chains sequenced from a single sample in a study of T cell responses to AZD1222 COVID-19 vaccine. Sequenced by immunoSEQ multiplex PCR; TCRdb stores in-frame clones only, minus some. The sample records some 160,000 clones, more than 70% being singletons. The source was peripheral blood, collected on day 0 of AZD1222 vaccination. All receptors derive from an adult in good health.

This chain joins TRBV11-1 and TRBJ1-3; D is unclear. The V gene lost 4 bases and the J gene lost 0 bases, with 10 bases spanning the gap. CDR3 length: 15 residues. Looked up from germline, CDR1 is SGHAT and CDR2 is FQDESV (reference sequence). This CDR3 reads CASSSTTYSGNTIYF. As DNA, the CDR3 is TGTGCCAGCAGCTCCACGACCTACTCTGGAAACACCATATATTTT.

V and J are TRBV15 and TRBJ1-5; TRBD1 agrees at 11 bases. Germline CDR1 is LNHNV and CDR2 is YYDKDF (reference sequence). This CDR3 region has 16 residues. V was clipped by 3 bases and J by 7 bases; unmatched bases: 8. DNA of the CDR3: TGTGCCACCAGCAGTGGGGGACAGGGGGAAGGACAGCCCCAGCATTTT. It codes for CATSSGGQGEGQPQHF.

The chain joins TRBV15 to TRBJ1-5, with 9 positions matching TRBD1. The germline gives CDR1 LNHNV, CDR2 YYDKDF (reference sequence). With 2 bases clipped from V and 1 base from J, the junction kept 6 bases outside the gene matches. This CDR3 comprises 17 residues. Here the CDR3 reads CATSRRPGTGSNQPQHF. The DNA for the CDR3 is TGTGCCACCAGCAGACGCCCTGGGACAGGGAGCAATCAGCCCCAGCATTTT.

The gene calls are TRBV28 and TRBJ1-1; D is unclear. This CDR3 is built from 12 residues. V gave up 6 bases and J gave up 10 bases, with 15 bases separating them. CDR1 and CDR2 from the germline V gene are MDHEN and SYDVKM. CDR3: CASSKVPEGAFF. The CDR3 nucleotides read TGTGCCAGCAGCAAGGTCCCGGAGGGAGCTTTCTTT. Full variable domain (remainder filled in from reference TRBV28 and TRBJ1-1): DVKVTQSSRYLVKRTGEKVFLECVQDMDHENMFWYRQDPGLGLRLIYFSYDVKMKEKGDIPEGYSVSREKKERFSLILESASTNQTSMYLCASSKVPEGAFFGQGTRLTVV.

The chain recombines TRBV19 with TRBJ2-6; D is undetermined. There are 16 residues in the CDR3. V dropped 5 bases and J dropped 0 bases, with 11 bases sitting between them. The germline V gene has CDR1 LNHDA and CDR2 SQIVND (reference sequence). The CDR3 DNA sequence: TGTGCCAGTAGTCGGGCTGGGCACTCTGGGGCCAACGTCCTGACTTTC. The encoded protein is CASSRAGHSGANVLTF.

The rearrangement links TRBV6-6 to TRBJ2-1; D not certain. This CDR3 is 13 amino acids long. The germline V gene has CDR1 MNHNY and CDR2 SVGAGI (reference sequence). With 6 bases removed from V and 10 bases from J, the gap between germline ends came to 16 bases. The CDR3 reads CASSTRSVGEQFF. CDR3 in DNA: TGTGCCAGCAGCACCCGATCGGTGGGCGAGCAGTTCTTC.

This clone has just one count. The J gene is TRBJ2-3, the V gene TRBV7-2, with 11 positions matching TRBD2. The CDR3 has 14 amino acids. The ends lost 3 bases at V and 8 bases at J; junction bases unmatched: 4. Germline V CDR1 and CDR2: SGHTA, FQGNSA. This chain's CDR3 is CASSLEGLAATQYF. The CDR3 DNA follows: TGTGCCAGCAGCTTGGAGGGACTAGCGGCTACGCAGTATTTT.

The CDR3 DNA reads as TGCGCCAGCAGCCAAGATTTTCGCAGCAAGAACACTGAAGCTTTCTTT. Translating it yields CASSQDFRSKNTEAFF. This sequence joins TRBV4-3 and TRBJ1-1; D ambiguous. This CDR3 is built from 16 residues. Trimming shortened V by 0 bases and J by 1 base, and 12 bases separated the two germline ends. CDR1 is LGHNA and CDR2 is YSLEER in the germline V gene.

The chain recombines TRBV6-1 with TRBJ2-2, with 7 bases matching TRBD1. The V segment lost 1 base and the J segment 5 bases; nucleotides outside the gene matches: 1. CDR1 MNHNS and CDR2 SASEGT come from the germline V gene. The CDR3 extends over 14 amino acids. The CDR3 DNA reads TGTGCCAGCAGTGAAGAGGGGGCGACCGGGGAGCTGTTTTTT. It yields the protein CASSEEGATGELFF.

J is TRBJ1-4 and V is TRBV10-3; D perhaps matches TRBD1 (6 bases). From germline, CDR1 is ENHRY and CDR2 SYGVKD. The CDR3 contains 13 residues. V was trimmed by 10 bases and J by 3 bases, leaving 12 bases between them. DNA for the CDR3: TGTGCCAGCAAACAGGGCTCTAATGAAAAACTGTTTTTT. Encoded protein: CASKQGSNEKLFF.

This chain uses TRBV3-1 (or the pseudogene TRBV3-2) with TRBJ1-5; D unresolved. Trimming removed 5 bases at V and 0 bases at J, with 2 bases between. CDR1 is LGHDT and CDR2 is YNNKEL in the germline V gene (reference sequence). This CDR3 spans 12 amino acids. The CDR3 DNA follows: TGTGCCAGCAGCTATAGCAATCAGCCCCAGCATTTT. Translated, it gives CASSYSNQPQHF.

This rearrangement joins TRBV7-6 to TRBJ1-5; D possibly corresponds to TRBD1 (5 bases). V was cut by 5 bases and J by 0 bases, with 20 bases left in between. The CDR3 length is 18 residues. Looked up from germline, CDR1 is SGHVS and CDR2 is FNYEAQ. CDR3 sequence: CASSPGSGRGFSNQPQHF. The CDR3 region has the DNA TGTGCCAGCAGCCCAGGGTCAGGGAGAGGGTTTAGCAATCAGCCCCAGCATTTT.

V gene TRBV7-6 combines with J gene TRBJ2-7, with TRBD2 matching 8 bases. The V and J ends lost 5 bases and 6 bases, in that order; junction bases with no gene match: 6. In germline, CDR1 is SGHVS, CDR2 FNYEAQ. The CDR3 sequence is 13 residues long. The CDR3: CASSPGGLGEQYF. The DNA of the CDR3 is TGTGCCAGCAGCCCGGGGGGACTAGGCGAGCAGTACTTC.

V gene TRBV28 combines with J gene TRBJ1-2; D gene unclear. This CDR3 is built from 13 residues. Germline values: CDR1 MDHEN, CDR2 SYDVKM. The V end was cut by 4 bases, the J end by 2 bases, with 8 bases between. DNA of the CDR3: TGTGCCAGCAGTTCACTGGGGAACTATGGCTACACCTTC. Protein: CASSSLGNYGYTF.

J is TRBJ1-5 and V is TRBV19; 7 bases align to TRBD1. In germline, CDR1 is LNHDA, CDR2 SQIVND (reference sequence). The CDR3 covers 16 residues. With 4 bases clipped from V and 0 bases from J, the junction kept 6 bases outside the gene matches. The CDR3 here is CASSTRRQGSNQPQHF. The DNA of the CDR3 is TGTGCCAGTAGTACCCGGCGACAGGGTAGCAATCAGCCCCAGCATTTT.

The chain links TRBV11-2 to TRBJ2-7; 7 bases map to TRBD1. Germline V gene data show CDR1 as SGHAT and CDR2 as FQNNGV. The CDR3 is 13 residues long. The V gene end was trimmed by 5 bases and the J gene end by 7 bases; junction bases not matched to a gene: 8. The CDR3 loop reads CASSTTGVGEQYF. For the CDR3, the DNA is TGTGCCAGCAGCACTACAGGGGTGGGAGAGCAGTACTTC.

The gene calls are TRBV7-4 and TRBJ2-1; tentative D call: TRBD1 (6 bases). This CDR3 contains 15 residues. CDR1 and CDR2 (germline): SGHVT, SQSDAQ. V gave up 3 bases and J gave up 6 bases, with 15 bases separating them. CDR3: CASSLSGLGGNEQFF. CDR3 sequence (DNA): TGTGCCAGCAGCTTGAGCGGCCTAGGGGGCAATGAGCAGTTCTTC.

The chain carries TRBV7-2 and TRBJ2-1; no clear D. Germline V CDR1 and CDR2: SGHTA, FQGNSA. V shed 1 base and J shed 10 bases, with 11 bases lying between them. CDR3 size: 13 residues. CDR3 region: CASSLGGRTEQFF. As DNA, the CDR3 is TGTGCCAGCAGCTTAGGAGGACGAACCGAGCAGTTCTTC.

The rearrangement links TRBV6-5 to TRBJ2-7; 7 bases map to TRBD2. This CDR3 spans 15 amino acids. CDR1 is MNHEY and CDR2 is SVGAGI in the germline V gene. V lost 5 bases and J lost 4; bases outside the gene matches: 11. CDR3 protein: CASSRGEGAGYEQYF. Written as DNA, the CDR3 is TGTGCCAGCAGTCGAGGGGAGGGTGCCGGGTACGAGCAGTACTTC.

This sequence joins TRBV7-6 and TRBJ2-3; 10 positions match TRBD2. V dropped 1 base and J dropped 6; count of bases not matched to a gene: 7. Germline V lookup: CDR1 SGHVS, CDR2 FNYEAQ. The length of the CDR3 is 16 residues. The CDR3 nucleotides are TGTGCCAGCAGCTTAGAAGGTAGCGGGAGGTTCGATACGCAGTATTTT. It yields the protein CASSLEGSGRFDTQYF. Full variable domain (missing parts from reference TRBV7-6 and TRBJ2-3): GAGVSQSPRYKVTKRGQDVALRCDPISGHVSLYWYRQALGQGPEFLTYFNYEAQQDKSGLPNDRFSAERPEGSISTLTIQRTEQRDSAMYRCASSLEGSGRFDTQYFGPGTRLTVL.

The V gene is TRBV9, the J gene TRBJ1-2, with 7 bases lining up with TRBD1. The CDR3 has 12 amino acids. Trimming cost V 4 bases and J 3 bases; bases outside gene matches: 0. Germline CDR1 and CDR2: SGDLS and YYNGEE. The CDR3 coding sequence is TGTGCCAGCAGCCAGGGGGACTATGGCTACACCTTC. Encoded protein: CASSQGDYGYTF.

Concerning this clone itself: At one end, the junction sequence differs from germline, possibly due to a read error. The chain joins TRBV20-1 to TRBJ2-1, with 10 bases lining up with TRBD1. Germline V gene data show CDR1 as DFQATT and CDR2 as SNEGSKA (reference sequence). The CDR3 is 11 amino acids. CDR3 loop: CSARDRGLWFF. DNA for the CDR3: TGCAGTGCAAGAGACAGGGGGCTCTGGTTCTTC.

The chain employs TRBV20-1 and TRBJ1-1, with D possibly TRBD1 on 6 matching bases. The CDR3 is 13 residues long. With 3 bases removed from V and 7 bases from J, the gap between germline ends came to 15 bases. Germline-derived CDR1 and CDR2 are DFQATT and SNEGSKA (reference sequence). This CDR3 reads CSASGWGRLEAFF. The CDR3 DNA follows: TGCAGTGCTAGTGGGTGGGGGCGTCTTGAAGCTTTCTTT.

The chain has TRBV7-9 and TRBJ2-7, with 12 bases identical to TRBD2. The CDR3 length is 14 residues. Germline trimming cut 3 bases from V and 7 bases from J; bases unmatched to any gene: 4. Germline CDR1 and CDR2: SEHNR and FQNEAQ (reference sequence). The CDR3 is CASSLRTSGEEQYF. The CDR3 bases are TGTGCCAGCAGCTTGAGGACTAGCGGGGAAGAGCAGTACTTC.

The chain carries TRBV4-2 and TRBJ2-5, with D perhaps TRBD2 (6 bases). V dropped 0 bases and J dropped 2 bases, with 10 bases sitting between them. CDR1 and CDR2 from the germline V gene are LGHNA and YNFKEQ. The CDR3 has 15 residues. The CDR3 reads CASSQEAGRQETQYF. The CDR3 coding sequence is TGTGCCAGCAGCCAAGAGGCGGGAAGGCAAGAGACCCAGTACTTC.

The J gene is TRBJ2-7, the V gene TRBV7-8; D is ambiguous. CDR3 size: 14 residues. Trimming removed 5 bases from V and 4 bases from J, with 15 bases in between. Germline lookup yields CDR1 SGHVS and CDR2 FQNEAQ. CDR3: CASSPRSLSYEQYF. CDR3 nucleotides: TGTGCCAGCAGCCCGCGGTCCTTGAGTTACGAGCAGTACTTC.